These 25 T cell receptor beta chains were all obtained from the same sample, sequenced in a study of cytomegalovirus exposure and HLA in healthy donors. Using immunoSEQ multiplex PCR, the repertoire was profiled, and TCRdb retains in-frame clones only, with some absent. This sample has 220,000 or so clones, with around 78% found just once. Sequenced input: PBMCs. The receptors here all came from a woman younger than 30 in good health and CMV-seronegative.

V and J are TRBV27 and TRBJ2-5; no definite D call. The CDR3 extends over 16 amino acids. Germline V gives CDR1 MNHEY, CDR2 SMNVEV (reference sequence). V lost 2 bases to trimming and J lost 0 bases, with 13 bases between them. This chain's CDR3 is CASSLTGPRDQETQYF. As DNA, the CDR3 is TGTGCCAGCAGTTTAACTGGGCCCCGAGACCAAGAGACCCAGTACTTC.

The chain carries TRBV6-1 and TRBJ1-3; D is unclear. The CDR3 length is 15 residues. V was pared by 2 bases and J by 5 bases, with 13 bases between. Germline CDR1 is MNHNS and CDR2 is SASEGT. The CDR3 sequence is CASSESLGMRNTIYF. CDR3 sequence (DNA): TGTGCCAGCAGTGAATCCCTGGGTATGAGAAACACCATATATTTT.

This clone was found once. The rearrangement uses TRBV4-2 and TRBJ2-3, with 9 nucleotides matching TRBD1. The CDR3 contains 15 residues. J was trimmed by 4 bases and V by 1 base; bases with no gene match: 3. The germline CDR1 and CDR2 sequences are LGHNA and YNFKEQ. CDR3 DNA sequence: TGTGCCAGCAGCCAAGGGGGACAGGGACCAGATACGCAGTATTTT. It encodes CASSQGGQGPDTQYF.

The chain couples TRBV5-1 to TRBJ2-3; 7 nucleotides line up with TRBD1. Unmatched junction bases numbered 8, after V lost 2 bases and J lost 2 bases. The CDR3 consists of 16 residues. CDR1 is SGHRS and CDR2 is YFSETQ in the germline V gene. CDR3 bases: TGCGCCAGCAGCTTCGGGACAGCCGAAGACACAGATACGCAGTATTTT. Its protein product is CASSFGTAEDTDTQYF.

The chain links TRBV30 to TRBJ1-1; D not resolved. The germline V and J ends were trimmed by 0 bases and 5 bases, with 13 bases remaining between them. CDR1 is GTSNPN, CDR2 SVGIG, per germline (reference sequence). The CDR3 sequence is 14 residues long. The CDR3 nucleotides read TGTGCCTGGAGTGTGGAATCGGGGAGGACTGAAGCTTTCTTT. Translating it yields CAWSVESGRTEAFF.

This clone showed up many times. This chain joins TRBV2 and TRBJ2-7, with 7 bases that match TRBD1. The CDR3 runs 13 residues. The trim removed 6 bases at V and 2 bases at J, leaving 4 bases unmatched. CDR1 is SNHLY and CDR2 is FYNNEI in the germline V gene. The CDR3 sequence is CASRGTETYEQYF. For the CDR3, the DNA is TGTGCCAGCAGGGGGACAGAGACCTACGAGCAGTACTTC.

In this sample, this clone turned up once. At one boundary the junction diverges from the germline segment, which might be a read error. The chain joins TRBV18 to TRBJ2-3; TRBD2 agrees at 11 bases. This CDR3 contains 15 residues. CDR1 and CDR2 from the germline V gene are KGHSH and LQKENI. CDR3 DNA sequence: TGTGCCAGCTCTCCACTAGCGGGAGTTGAAGATACGCAGTATTTT. This translates into CASSPLAGVEDTQYF.

The chain's CDR3 is CASSRQGENQPQHF. CDR3 sequence (DNA): TGCGCCAGCAGCCGACAGGGGGAAAATCAGCCCCAGCATTTT. The rearrangement links TRBV4-1 to TRBJ1-5; 9 bases map to TRBD1. V was pared by 4 bases and J by 4 bases, with 2 bases of the junction left unmatched. The CDR3 is made up of 14 amino acids. Germline CDR1 and CDR2: MGHRA and YSYEKL.

Remarks on this clone: Other nucleotide sequences in the sample specify the same CDR3. The chain combines TRBV5-1 with TRBJ2-1, with a tentative D call TRBD1 (5 bases). CDR3 length: 12 residues. In germline, CDR1 is SGHRS, CDR2 YFSETQ. With 1 base removed from V and 8 bases from J, the gap between germline ends came to 7 bases. CDR3 residues: CASSLLGHEQFF. In DNA, the CDR3 is TGCGCCAGCAGCTTGTTGGGGCATGAGCAGTTCTTC.

This clone was seen more than once but under ten times. The chain carries TRBV27 and TRBJ1-5; TRBD1 matches at 8 bases. CDR1 is MNHEY and CDR2 is SMNVEV in the germline V gene (reference sequence). V lost 5 bases to trimming and J lost 6 bases; unmatched junction nucleotides: 18. This CDR3 has 18 residues. In nucleotides, the CDR3 is TGTGCCAGCAGTCCTCTTACCGGGACAGGCGGGGTCGGTCAGCCCCAGCATTTT. Its protein product is CASSPLTGTGGVGQPQHF.

This chain uses TRBV6-5 with TRBJ2-3; either TRBD1 or TRBD2 may fit D (5 bases each). CDR3 size: 13 residues. The V gene's germline CDR1 is MNHEY and CDR2 SVGAGI. V gave up 11 bases and J gave up 1 base, with 13 bases separating them. The CDR3 sequence is CALGSGRTDTQYF. Written as DNA, the CDR3 is TGTGCCCTGGGATCGGGGCGCACAGATACGCAGTATTTT.

The rearrangement joins TRBV5-3 to TRBJ2-7, with a weak D call TRBD2 (5 bases). TRBV5-3 is annotated as an ORF whose role is uncertain. Between the trimmed V and J ends, which lost 2 bases and 5 bases, there was a span of 20 bases. The CDR3 consists of 16 residues. The CDR3 is CARSFSRRRRRDEQYF. The CDR3 coding sequence is TGTGCCAGAAGCTTCTCGAGGCGCAGGAGGCGCGACGAGCAGTACTTC.

CDR3 bases: TGTGCCAGCAGCTTAAGGATTAAAGGAACTAGCCGCCCCTACGAGCAGTACTTC. Protein product: CASSLRIKGTSRPYEQYF. The V gene is TRBV7-8, the J gene TRBJ2-7; the D gene is possibly TRBD2 (6 bases). The germline V gene encodes CDR1 SGHVS and CDR2 FQNEAQ. The length of the CDR3 is 18 residues. V was clipped by 2 bases and J by 2 bases, with 22 bases between them.

The chain uses TRBV6-6 and TRBJ2-7; D may match TRBD1 or TRBD2 (6 bases each). V gave up 0 bases and J gave up 6 bases, with 15 bases separating them. CDR3 size: 15 residues. CDR1 and CDR2 (germline): MNHNY, SVGAGI (reference sequence). The CDR3 DNA is TGTGCCAGCAGTTACTCGACTAGGGGGAGCGGCGAGCAGTACTTC. Translating it yields CASSYSTRGSGEQYF.

V and J are TRBV4-2 and TRBJ1-4; TRBD1 is a possible D gene (5 bases). Trimming took 3 bases from V and 8 from J, leaving 19 bases between them. Germline lookup yields CDR1 LGHNA and CDR2 YNFKEQ. The CDR3 runs 16 residues. The DNA for the CDR3 is TGTGCCAGCAGCCACCCCCTACAGGCTCGGCGGGAAAAACTGTTTTTT. It translates to CASSHPLQARREKLFF.

The V call is TRBV9, the J call TRBJ2-5; D is perhaps TRBD1 or TRBD2 (6 bases each). Looked up from germline, CDR1 is SGDLS and CDR2 is YYNGEE. The CDR3 runs 13 residues. The chain's CDR3 is CASQGGQEETQYF. The CDR3 DNA follows: TGTGCGTCCCAAGGGGGGCAAGAAGAGACCCAGTACTTC.

This chain uses TRBV5-6 with TRBJ2-7, with D maybe TRBD2 (5 bases). The V end was cut by 6 bases, the J end by 2 bases, with 15 bases between. The CDR3 runs to 14 residues. Germline V gene lookup returns CDR1 SGHDT and CDR2 YYEEEE. The CDR3 region is CASTEGGRPYEQYF. Written as DNA, the CDR3 is TGTGCCAGCACTGAGGGCGGACGGCCCTACGAGCAGTACTTC.

This clone occurred once. The genes are TRBV25-1 and TRBJ2-5, with TRBD2 identical over 8 bases. J gave up 3 bases and V 3 bases, and 6 bases lay outside the gene matches. The CDR3 length is 15 residues. Germline lookup yields CDR1 MGHDK and CDR2 SYGVNS. CDR3 in amino acids: CASSEFGGGKETQYF. The CDR3 bases are TGTGCCAGCAGTGAGTTCGGGGGGGGAAAAGAGACCCAGTACTTC.

The rearrangement uses TRBV2 and TRBJ2-7; 8 positions match TRBD2. The CDR3 runs to 13 residues. Trimming took 11 bases from V and 6 from J; bases not matched to a gene: 12. The germline gives CDR1 SNHLY, CDR2 FYNNEI. The CDR3 sequence is CAQAGGGRLEQYF. As DNA, the CDR3 is TGTGCCCAAGCGGGCGGGGGGCGGCTCGAGCAGTACTTC.

The V gene is TRBV29-1, the J gene TRBJ2-7; either TRBD1 or TRBD2 may fit D (6 bases each). This CDR3 contains 13 residues. CDR1 and CDR2 from the germline V gene are SQVTM and ANQGSEA. V was clipped by 6 bases and J by 6 bases, with 18 bases between them. CDR3 nucleotide sequence: TGCAGCGTGTCGAGCAGGGGAGCGGGCGAGCAGTACTTC. It is translated as CSVSSRGAGEQYF.

The sample holds a few counts of this clone. V gene TRBV6-5 combines with J gene TRBJ1-2, with D tentatively TRBD1 (6 bases). The CDR3 is made up of 14 amino acids. Germline V gene sequence: CDR1 MNHEY, CDR2 SVGAGI. The V end was cut by 5 bases, the J end by 6 bases, with 16 bases between. The DNA for the CDR3 is TGTGCCAGCAGTCTACAGGGAGGGTCGGATGGCTACACCTTC. This sequence encodes CASSLQGGSDGYTF.

The chain joins TRBV4-1 to TRBJ1-4, with TRBD1 matching over 8 bases. The CDR3 runs to 15 residues. Germline V CDR1 and CDR2: MGHRA, YSYEKL. J was trimmed by 5 bases and V by 1 base; bases with no gene match: 3. The CDR3 region has the DNA TGCGCCAGCAGCCAAGCGGACAGGGTGAATGAAAAACTGTTTTTT. Its translation: CASSQADRVNEKLFF.

The V gene is TRBV11-2, the J gene TRBJ1-1; 10 positions match TRBD1. J was trimmed by 5 bases and V by 6 bases; bases with no gene match: 9. The CDR3 is 15 amino acids. Germline V gene data show CDR1 as SGHAT and CDR2 as FQNNGV. This CDR3 is CASRHPGQGRTEAFF. The DNA for the CDR3 is TGTGCCAGCAGACACCCGGGACAGGGGAGGACTGAAGCTTTCTTT.

The rearrangement uses TRBV19 and TRBJ1-1, with D possibly being TRBD1 (5 bases). CDR1 LNHDA and CDR2 SQIVND come from the germline V gene (reference sequence). CDR3 size: 16 residues. V dropped 2 bases and J dropped 1 base, with 14 bases sitting between them. The chain's CDR3 is CASSIKGRLRNTEAFF. Here the CDR3 DNA reads TGTGCCAGTAGTATAAAGGGGCGCTTACGGAACACTGAAGCTTTCTTT.

This sequence joins TRBV27 and TRBJ2-2; 10 nucleotides agree with TRBD2. Per the germline V gene, CDR1 is MNHEY and CDR2 is SMNVEV (reference sequence). J lost 9 bases, V lost 5 bases, and 18 bases had no gene match. The CDR3 is 18 amino acids. The CDR3 DNA follows: TGTGCCAGCAGTCCGGGACTAGCGCCCCCCCATCATACGTGGGAGCTGTTTTTT. Its protein product is CASSPGLAPPHHTWELFF.